The 29 T cell receptor beta chains below were found in one sample sequenced in a study of shared clonotypes between healthy human individuals. Only in-frame clones appear in the TCRdb table, and some are missing; sequencing was by immunoSEQ multiplex PCR. The sample lists some 2,500,000 clones, 93% occurring once. Sequencing was carried out using naive CD4+ T cells from PBMCs. Indicated subset: CD45RA+ positively selected. All receptors derive from a young man in good health. Some clones in this sample may be carry-over from other donors' samples.

This chain joins TRBV11-2 and TRBJ1-2; the D is unclear. Germline V gene sequence: CDR1 SGHAT, CDR2 FQNNGV. This CDR3 region has 13 residues. V was trimmed by 6 bases and J by 4 bases, leaving 12 bases between them. The DNA of the CDR3 is TGTGCCAGCAGTCGGCCCGGCAGCTATGGCTACACCTTC. As protein: CASSRPGSYGYTF.

The genes are TRBV6-1 and TRBJ1-4; D is undetermined. Looked up from germline, CDR1 is MNHNS and CDR2 is SASEGT. The CDR3 contains 14 residues. Trimming removed 4 bases at V and 5 bases at J, with 11 bases between. The chain's CDR3 is CASSVTQGNEKLFF. CDR3 bases: TGTGCCAGCAGTGTAACCCAAGGAAATGAAAAACTGTTTTTT.

The chain has TRBV28 and TRBJ2-2; D unresolved. Trimming removed 5 bases at V and 6 bases at J, with 10 bases between. This CDR3 spans 13 amino acids. CDR1 is MDHEN, CDR2 SYDVKM, per germline. The CDR3, as DNA: TGTGCCAGCAGTGAAAGGGATCCCGGGGAGCTGTTTTTT. This sequence encodes CASSERDPGELFF.

This rearrangement joins TRBV28 to TRBJ2-1; 9 bases agree with TRBD2. The CDR3 loop spans 16 amino acids. The junction had 7 bases not matched to a gene; V was cut back by 7 bases and J by 0 bases. Germline lookup yields CDR1 MDHEN and CDR2 SYDVKM. In DNA form, the CDR3 reads TGTGCCAGCACCCCTGGGACTAGCCTCTCCTACAATGAGCAGTTCTTC. Translating it yields CASTPGTSLSYNEQFF.

Points on this clone: The sample contains more than one DNA sequence encoding this CDR3. CDR3 nucleotides: TGTGCCAGCAGCATCACAGGGGGCTCCTACAATGAGCAGTTCTTC. Residues: CASSITGGSYNEQFF. The chain uses TRBV7-3 and TRBJ2-1; 8 bases map to TRBD1. CDR1 is SGHTA and CDR2 is FQGTGA in the germline V gene. The CDR3 has 15 residues. J lost 0 bases, V lost 5 bases, and 3 bases had no gene match.

This clone appeared once. The chain carries TRBV27 and TRBJ2-1; tentative D call: TRBD2 (6 bases). The CDR3 is 16 amino acids. Germline lookup yields CDR1 MNHEY and CDR2 SMNVEV (reference sequence). Trimming removed 1 base from V and 2 bases from J, with 12 bases in between. CDR3 nucleotide sequence: TGTGCCAGCAGTTTATACGGGGGAGTCCCCTACAATGAGCAGTTCTTC. This encodes CASSLYGGVPYNEQFF.

The chain is built from TRBV5-5 and TRBJ1-5; TRBD1 matches at 8 bases. This CDR3 region has 14 residues. With V trimmed by 3 bases and J by 5 bases, 4 bases remained unmatched. The germline V gene has CDR1 SGHKS and CDR2 YYEKEE (reference sequence). The CDR3 spells CASSWETGDQPQHF. In DNA form, the CDR3 reads TGTGCCAGCAGCTGGGAGACAGGGGATCAGCCCCAGCATTTT.

This rearrangement joins TRBV6-1 to TRBJ1-5, with D perhaps TRBD1 (5 bases). This CDR3 comprises 17 residues. Germline values: CDR1 MNHNS, CDR2 SASEGT. Trimming removed 2 bases from V and 1 base from J, with 15 bases in between. The CDR3 sequence is CASSERGRDLSNQPQHF. DNA of the CDR3: TGTGCCAGCAGTGAAAGGGGCAGAGACTTGAGCAATCAGCCCCAGCATTTT.

The chain recombines TRBV9 with TRBJ1-2; D gene unclear. This CDR3 contains 14 residues. Germline CDR1 and CDR2: SGDLS and YYNGEE. With 0 bases removed from V and 2 bases from J, the gap between germline ends came to 8 bases. The CDR3 DNA reads as TGTGCCAGCAGCGTAGGGGCCGAGAACTATGGCTACACCTTC. Residues: CASSVGAENYGYTF. The variable domain in full, with the rest retrieved from reference TRBV9 and TRBJ1-2, is DSGVTQTPKHLITATGQRVTLRCSPRSGDLSVYWYQQSLDQGLQFLIQYYNGEERAKGNILERFSAQQFPDLHSELNLSSLELGDSALYFCASSVGAENYGYTFGSGTRLTVV.

Only a few counts were recorded for this clone. The CDR3 sequence: CASSTRGGLIGTQYF. CDR3 sequence (DNA): TGTGCCAGCAGTACCCGCGGGGGGCTGATTGGGACCCAGTACTTC. The chain uses TRBV28 and TRBJ2-5; 8 bases fit TRBD2. Trimming took 5 bases from V and 7 from J; bases not matched to a gene: 12. The CDR3 sequence is 15 residues long. Germline V lookup: CDR1 MDHEN, CDR2 SYDVKM.

This clone appeared once. The gene calls are TRBV6-1 and TRBJ1-5, with D hard to call. Trimming removed 3 bases at V and 0 bases at J, with 15 bases between. The CDR3 sequence is 17 residues long. Germline lookup yields CDR1 MNHNS and CDR2 SASEGT. CDR3 sequence (DNA): TGTGCCAGCAGTGACGGACTGAGGAAGTATAGCAATCAGCCCCAGCATTTT. It is translated as CASSDGLRKYSNQPQHF.

The chain is built from TRBV25-1 and TRBJ2-2; 7 nucleotides match TRBD2. CDR1 is MGHDK and CDR2 is SYGVNS in the germline V gene. The CDR3 is made up of 15 amino acids. V trimming: 8 bases; J trimming: 4 bases; junction bases outside the gene matches: 10. CDR3 sequence (DNA): TGTGCCAGCGAACTAGCGACGGGTGGCACCGGGGAGCTGTTTTTT. It encodes CASELATGGTGELFF.

This chain uses TRBV28 with TRBJ2-7; D is perhaps TRBD1 (6 bases). This CDR3 spans 14 amino acids. CDR1 and CDR2 (germline): MDHEN, SYDVKM. The V end lost 6 bases, the J end lost 5 bases, and 17 bases lay between the germline ends. The CDR3, as DNA: TGTGCCAGCAGAACATACAGGGTGAGCCACGAGCAGTACTTC. It yields the protein CASRTYRVSHEQYF.

The genes are TRBV18 and TRBJ1-1; 8 bases fit TRBD1. Germline V lookup: CDR1 KGHSH, CDR2 LQKENI. This CDR3 has 15 residues. V gave up 8 bases and J gave up 1 base; unmatched junction bases: 9. This CDR3 is CASERGDRTNTEAFF. Written as DNA, the CDR3 is TGTGCCAGCGAACGTGGGGACAGGACGAACACTGAAGCTTTCTTT.

The J gene is TRBJ2-1, the V gene TRBV7-3, with D possibly matching TRBD2 (5 bases). The germline V gene encodes CDR1 SGHTA and CDR2 FQGTGA. The V end was cut by 5 bases, the J end by 8 bases, with 19 bases between. CDR3 length equals 15 residues. CDR3 residues: CASSGFRGIIYEQFF. The CDR3 DNA reads as TGTGCCAGCAGCGGATTTCGGGGTATAATATATGAGCAGTTCTTC.

This chain links TRBV19 with TRBJ2-1; the match to TRBD2 covers 9 bases. With 3 bases clipped from V and 0 bases from J, the junction kept 3 bases outside the gene matches. The CDR3 extends over 16 amino acids. Germline assignment: CDR1 LNHDA and CDR2 SQIVND (reference sequence). CDR3 sequence reads: CASSILSGSSYNEQFF. DNA for the CDR3: TGTGCCAGTAGTATCCTTAGCGGGAGCTCCTACAATGAGCAGTTCTTC. Combining the CDR3 with reference TRBV19 and TRBJ2-1 gives the whole variable domain DGGITQSPKYLFRKEGQNVTLSCEQNLNHDAMYWYRQDPGQGLRLIYYSQIVNDFQKGDIAEGYSVSREKKESFPLTVTSAQKNPTAFYLCASSILSGSSYNEQFFGPGTRLTVL.

J is TRBJ2-1 and V is TRBV11-2; 9 nucleotides match TRBD2. Unmatched junction bases numbered 14, after V lost 6 bases and J lost 5 bases. The CDR3 runs 17 residues. Germline V gene data show CDR1 as SGHAT and CDR2 as FQNNGV. The CDR3 is CASRHYRKREENNEQFF. The CDR3 region has the DNA TGTGCCAGCAGACACTACCGTAAGCGGGAGGAAAACAATGAGCAGTTCTTC.

The chain employs TRBV6-4 and TRBJ2-7, with 7 positions matching TRBD1. There are 15 residues in the CDR3. V lost 5 bases to trimming and J lost 6 bases; unmatched junction nucleotides: 13. Germline V gene sequence: CDR1 MRHNA, CDR2 SNTAGT. CDR3 sequence: CASSKRIDRAGEQYF. Here the CDR3 DNA reads TGTGCCAGCAGTAAACGGATCGACAGGGCCGGCGAGCAGTACTTC.

In DNA form, the CDR3 reads TGTGCCAGCAGCCCGGGACTAGCGGTGGAAGAGCAGTACTTC. The encoded protein is CASSPGLAVEEQYF. V usage is TRBV7-9 and J usage is TRBJ2-7; 11 bases match TRBD2. This CDR3 is 14 amino acids long. The V gene's germline CDR1 is SEHNR and CDR2 FQNEAQ (reference sequence). J was trimmed by 7 bases and V by 5 bases; bases with no gene match: 7.

The V gene is TRBV27, the J gene TRBJ2-3; weak D call: TRBD2 (6 bases). V was trimmed by 5 bases and J by 14 bases, leaving 20 bases between them. The CDR3 runs to 13 residues. CDR1 and CDR2 (germline): MNHEY, SMNVEV (reference sequence). This CDR3 reads CASSQNAGGPLYF. CDR3 nucleotide sequence: TGTGCCAGCAGTCAAAACGCCGGAGGGCCTCTGTATTTT.

The chain couples TRBV6-5 to TRBJ2-3; D is undetermined. Germline CDR1 MNHEY, CDR2 SVGAGI. V was pared by 6 bases and J by 5 bases, with 9 bases between. The CDR3 has 12 amino acids. CDR3 residues: CASRTTGDTQYF. For the CDR3, the DNA is TGTGCCAGCAGGACGACCGGAGATACGCAGTATTTT.

The genes are TRBV28 and TRBJ1-3, with D possibly being TRBD1 (6 bases). This CDR3 spans 16 amino acids. Looked up from germline, CDR1 is MDHEN and CDR2 is SYDVKM. V lost 1 base and J lost 0, with 10 bases in between. The CDR3 region has the DNA TGTGCCAGCAGTTTATCTGGGGGCCGCTCTGGAAACACCATATATTTT. Translation gives CASSLSGGRSGNTIYF.

The chain joins TRBV18 to TRBJ2-1; D not resolved. V was trimmed by 8 bases and J by 5 bases, leaving 7 bases between them. Germline loops: CDR1 KGHSH, CDR2 LQKENI. The length of the CDR3 is 11 residues. CDR3 bases: TGTGCCAGCCTCCGGGACAATGAGCAGTTCTTC. Translating it yields CASLRDNEQFF.

The chain employs TRBV28 and TRBJ1-1; 8 nucleotides match TRBD1. This CDR3 contains 15 residues. The germline V gene has CDR1 MDHEN and CDR2 SYDVKM. The V segment lost 8 bases and the J segment 1 base; nucleotides outside the gene matches: 9. Written as DNA, the CDR3 is TGTGCCAGCTCCTACACAGGGGGTAGGAACACTGAAGCTTTCTTT. Translating gives CASSYTGGRNTEAFF.

The J gene is TRBJ2-5, the V gene TRBV11-2; maybe TRBD2 (6 bases). The germline V gene has CDR1 SGHAT and CDR2 FQNNGV. Trimming shortened V by 0 bases and J by 7 bases, and 6 bases separated the two germline ends. This CDR3 is 12 amino acids long. The CDR3 coding sequence is TGTGCCAGCAGCTTAGAGCGGGGGACCCAGTACTTC. Its translation is CASSLERGTQYF.

The V gene is TRBV5-1, the J gene TRBJ2-5; 7 bases line up with TRBD1. Trimming took 7 bases from V and 5 from J; bases not matched to a gene: 8. There are 13 residues in the CDR3. The germline V gene has CDR1 SGHRS and CDR2 YFSETQ. CDR3 region: CASGDRVVETQYF. The CDR3 DNA follows: TGCGCCAGCGGAGACAGGGTGGTGGAGACCCAGTACTTC.

This clone was detected a few times. V is TRBV25-1 and J is TRBJ1-4; D ambiguous. The germline CDR1 and CDR2 sequences are MGHDK and SYGVNS. V lost 3 bases and J 8 bases, leaving 7 bases between the germline ends. There are 12 residues in the CDR3. The CDR3 nucleotides are TGTGCCAGCAGTGACTACTCGGAAAAACTGTTTTTT. Translating gives CASSDYSEKLFF.

The rearrangement uses TRBV7-2 and TRBJ2-1; 10 bases align to TRBD2. V shed 1 base, J shed 6 bases, and the junction held 3 bases outside the gene matches. Germline V gives CDR1 SGHTA, CDR2 FQGNSA. This CDR3 is 15 amino acids long. The CDR3 region has the DNA TGTGCCAGCAGCTTAGAGGGACTAGCGCTCAATGAGCAGTTCTTC. Protein sequence: CASSLEGLALNEQFF. Variable domain in full (rest from reference TRBV7-2 and TRBJ2-1): GAGVSQSPSNKVTEKGKDVELRCDPISGHTALYWYRQSLGQGLEFLIYFQGNSAPDKSGLPSDRFSAERTGGSVSTLTIQRTQQEDSAVYLCASSLEGLALNEQFFGPGTRLTVL.

This clone was seen only once. The chain employs TRBV7-9 and TRBJ2-1; 8 nucleotides align to TRBD2. Germline lookup yields CDR1 SEHNR and CDR2 FQNEAQ (reference sequence). CDR3 length equals 16 residues. Germline trimming cut 0 bases from V and 4 bases from J; bases unmatched to any gene: 5. As DNA, the CDR3 is TGTGCCAGCAGCTTAGCTGGTAGCGGGGAGTACAATGAGCAGTTCTTC. Translated: CASSLAGSGEYNEQFF.